The source of this T cell receptor (beta chain) is a study of cytomegalovirus exposure and HLA in healthy donors. PCR was performed using 60 Vbeta and 13 Jbeta primers. Data came from immunoSEQ multiplex PCR; TCRdb stores just in-frame clones and leaves some out. The data contain roughly 120,000 clones, 15% of them seen just once; the ten biggest clones take up about 2%. In this sample, this clone turned up a few times. Looked up from germline, CDR1 is MNHNS and CDR2 is SASEGT. Losses at the gene ends were 1 base for V and 6 bases for J; bases not matched to a gene: 3. This CDR3 region has 14 residues.

The sample was PBMCs. The gene calls are TRBV6-1 and TRBJ1-5; TRBD1 aligns across 7 bases. The sequence was obtained from a woman aged 18 to 35 in good health and CMV-seronegative. The CDR3 here is CASSEGGDSQPQHF. The CDR3 DNA sequence: TGTGCCAGCAGTGAAGGGGGGGACAGTCAGCCCCAGCATTTT.